This T cell receptor (beta chain) was sequenced for a study of CD4 T cell repertoires in COVID-19. About the research overall: After nine to eleven days of IL-2 expansion, CFSE-low cells were relabeled and restimulated with other coronavirus spikes.

V lost 5 bases, J lost 3 bases, and 11 bases lay in between. This CDR3 is built from 14 residues. Germline CDR1 reads SEHNR; CDR2 reads FQNEAQ (reference sequence). TCRdb's table, derived via immunoSEQ multiplex PCR, lists solely in-frame clones and lacks some. Here the sample spans around 25,000 clones, 85% to 95% being singletons. No culture step preceded sequencing of the ex vivo isolated memory T cells. Findings and caveats of the study: SARS-CoV and/or HKU1 spike cultures shared between 7 and 25% of SARS-CoV-2 clonotypes. Suggested intraclonal diversification: top SARS-CoV-2-reactive clonotypes appeared in two or three memory subsets.

To note about this clone: Its antigen is not known.

Source: circulating follicular helper CD4+ T cells (cTfh) from blood, taken before the COVID-19 pandemic. This chain uses TRBV7-9 with TRBJ1-5; unclear D gene. This receptor was taken from a human donor who had COVID-19. The CDR3 DNA follows: TGTGCCAGCAGCAAATTCCCTCCCAATCAGCCCCAGCATTTT. It translates to CASSKFPPNQPQHF.